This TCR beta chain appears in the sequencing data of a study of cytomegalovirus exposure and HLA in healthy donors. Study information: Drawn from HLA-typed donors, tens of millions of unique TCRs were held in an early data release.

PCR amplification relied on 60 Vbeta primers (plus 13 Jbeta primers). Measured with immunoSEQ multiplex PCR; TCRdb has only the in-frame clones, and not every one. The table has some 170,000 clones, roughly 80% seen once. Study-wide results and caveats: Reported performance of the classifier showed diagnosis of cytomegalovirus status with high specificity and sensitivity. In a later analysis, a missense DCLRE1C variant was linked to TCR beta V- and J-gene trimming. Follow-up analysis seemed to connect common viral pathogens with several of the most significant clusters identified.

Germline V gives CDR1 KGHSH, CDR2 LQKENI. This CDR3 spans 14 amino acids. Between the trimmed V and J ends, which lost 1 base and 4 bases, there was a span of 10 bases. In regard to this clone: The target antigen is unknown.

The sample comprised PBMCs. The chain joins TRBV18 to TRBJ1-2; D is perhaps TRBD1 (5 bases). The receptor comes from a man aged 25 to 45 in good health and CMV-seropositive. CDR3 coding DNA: TGTGCCAGCTCACCACAGGGGCTAGGCTATGGCTACACCTTC. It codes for CASSPQGLGYGYTF.